The rows below give T cell receptor beta chains drawn from one sample of a study of graft-versus-host responses after intestinal transplantation. Their cognate antigens are unknown. Measured with immunoSEQ multiplex PCR; TCRdb has only the in-frame clones, and not every one. The profile shows 80,000 to 90,000 clones, roughly 90% of them singletons. This specimen consisted of unstimulated CD4+ T cells sorted from spleen or lymph node cells, obtained before intestinal transplant. The receptors stem from a human donor who received an intestinal transplant. CDR3s include the opening cysteine and the closing phenylalanine or tryptophan. D genes are given only for firm matches. The size entry is marked missing in some rows and otherwise reads once, few, many or a size class.

TRBJ1-1 TRBV20-1 - - TGCAGTGCTCCCGACGGGACTGAAGCTTTCTTT CSAPDGTEAFF
TRBJ2-5 TRBV28 - - TGTGCCAGCACCCCCAGGGGAGAGACCCAGTACTTC CASTPRGETQYF
TRBJ1-1 TRBV13 - - TGTGCCAGCAGCTTCACAGGGTCGTTCACTGAAGCTTTCTTT CASSFTGSFTEAFF
TRBJ2-3 TRBV18 - TRBD2 TGTGCCAGCTCACCCACCGGGACTAGCGGGGGGGCAAATACGCAGTATTTT CASSPTGTSGGANTQYF
TRBJ1-2 TRBV6-5 - - TGTGCCAGCAGCCAAGGACAGCCTTGGGGCTACACCTTC CASSQGQPWGYTF
TRBJ1-1 TRBV2 - - TGTGCCAGGGGGGGCACTGAAGCTTTCTTT CARGGTEAFF
TRBJ2-7 TRBV4-2 - TRBD2 TGTGCCAGCAGCCAAGGATTAGCGGGGGGCTACGAGCAGTACTTC CASSQGLAGGYEQYF
TRBJ1-5 TRBV2 - TRBD1 TGTGCCAGCAGAGTGGGACAGTTTTCTAGCAATCAGCCCCAGCATTTT CASRVGQFSSNQPQHF
TRBJ2-7 TRBV7-2 - - TGTGCCAGCAGCCAACTATACGAGCAGTACTTC CASSQLYEQYF
TRBJ2-1 TRBV5-1 - TRBD2 TGCGCCAGCAGCGGGGGGACTAGCTTGGATGAGCAGTTCTTC CASSGGTSLDEQFF
TRBJ2-5 TRBV5-1 - TRBD2 TGCGCCAGCAGCGTACGACTAGCGGGCGGGGAGACCCAGTACTTC CASSVRLAGGETQYF
TRBJ1-6 TRBV5-4 - TRBD1 TGTGCCAGCAGCTCACGGACAGGCCTTAATTCACCCCTCCACTTT CASSSRTGLNSPLHF
TRBJ2-7 TRBV5-1 - - TGCGCCAGCAGACCAGGTGGGGGGGACAAGCGCTACGAGCAGTACTTC CASRPGGGDKRYEQYF
TRBJ1-5 TRBV6-5 - - TGTGCCAGCAGTGGTACAGGGTTGTGGAATCAGCCCCAGCATTTT CASSGTGLWNQPQHF
TRBJ2-3 TRBV7-3 once - TGTGCCAGCAGCTTCGGAGGGTCCACAGATACGCAGTATTTT CASSFGGSTDTQYF
TRBJ2-1 TRBV2 - TRBD2 TGTGCCAGCAGCCTAGCGGCGACCTACAATGAGCAGTTCTTC CASSLAATYNEQFF
TRBJ2-3 TRBV9 - - TGTGCCAGCAGCGTATCGCCCGGAGATACGCAGTATTTT CASSVSPGDTQYF
TRBJ2-2 TRBV10-3 once - TGTGCCATCAGTGACTCGGTACCTTTGACCGGGGAGCTGTTTTTT CAISDSVPLTGELFF
TRBJ1-5 TRBV19 - TRBD1 TGTGCCAGTGCCGGACAGGTTAGCAATCAGCCCCAGCATTTT CASAGQVSNQPQHF
TRBJ1-1 TRBV6-4 - - TGTGCCAGCAAAGGGCAGCCGGGGACTGAAGCTTTCTTT CASKGQPGTEAFF
TRBJ1-3 TRBV6-5 few - TGTGCCGTTACGGGATCTGGAAACACCATATATTTT CAVTGSGNTIYF
TRBJ2-5 TRBV5-5 - TRBD1 TGTGCCAGCAGCTACCCACAGGGGTGGGAGACCCAGTACTTC CASSYPQGWETQYF
TRBJ2-3 TRBV6-5 - TRBD2 TGTGCCAGCGGTAGTCGCGGGGGGATCACAGATACGCAGTATTTT CASGSRGGITDTQYF